These T cell receptor beta chains were read from a single sample in a study of blood T cell repertoires in COVID-19. Clones were sequenced by immunoSEQ multiplex PCR, and TCRdb holds only the in-frame ones, with some missing. The table shows around 220,000 clones, with roughly 87% occurring only once. The sequenced sample was PBMCs or T cells enriched from blood (not recorded which). The receptors come from a young woman with acute COVID-19. The CDR3 runs from the conserved cysteine through the conserved F or W. The order of the fields is clone size, V gene, D gene, J gene, CDR3 protein, CDR3 DNA. The D gene is left open where the match is weak. Clone size is stated in some rows and not others, as once, few, many or a class when expanded.

clone_size: few
v_call: TRBV19
d_call: -
j_call: TRBJ2-2
cdr3_aa: CASSIQGNTGELFF
cdr3_nt: TGTGCCAGTAGTATTCAGGGAAACACCGGGGAGCTGTTTTTT

clone_size: -
v_call: TRBV11-2
d_call: TRBD1
j_call: TRBJ1-4
cdr3_aa: CASRVRTGINEKLFF
cdr3_nt: TGTGCCAGCAGGGTTAGGACAGGGATAAATGAAAAACTGTTTTTT

clone_size: -
v_call: TRBV3-1/TRBV3-2
d_call: -
j_call: TRBJ2-7
cdr3_aa: CASSRINGLTRYEQYF
cdr3_nt: TGTGCCAGCAGCCGCATCAACGGACTTACCCGCTACGAGCAGTACTTC

clone_size: -
v_call: TRBV19
d_call: TRBD1
j_call: TRBJ1-2
cdr3_aa: CASSIQGASGYTF
cdr3_nt: TGTGCCAGTAGTATCCAGGGGGCTTCTGGCTACACCTTC

clone_size: -
v_call: TRBV11-2
d_call: -
j_call: TRBJ2-7
cdr3_aa: CASIKSEGVSYEQYF
cdr3_nt: TGTGCCAGCATAAAGTCCGAGGGTGTCTCCTACGAGCAGTACTTC

clone_size: -
v_call: TRBV7-2
d_call: -
j_call: TRBJ2-7
cdr3_aa: CASSLSGGYEQYF
cdr3_nt: TGTGCCAGCAGCTTATCAGGAGGCTACGAGCAGTACTTC

clone_size: -
v_call: TRBV11-2
d_call: -
j_call: TRBJ2-5
cdr3_aa: CASSLVEGRSGETQYF
cdr3_nt: TGTGCCAGCAGCTTAGTTGAGGGTCGCTCGGGTGAGACCCAGTACTTC

clone_size: -
v_call: TRBV19
d_call: TRBD2
j_call: TRBJ2-1
cdr3_aa: CASSPGTSKFF
cdr3_nt: TGTGCCAGTAGTCCCGGGACTAGCAAGTTCTTC

clone_size: few
v_call: TRBV7-9
d_call: -
j_call: TRBJ2-7
cdr3_aa: CASSSQRVAYEQYF
cdr3_nt: TGTGCCAGCAGCTCCCAGCGGGTAGCCTACGAGCAGTACTTC

clone_size: -
v_call: TRBV28
d_call: -
j_call: TRBJ1-5
cdr3_aa: CASSLFRGPNQPQHF
cdr3_nt: TGTGCCAGCAGTTTATTCAGGGGCCCCAATCAGCCCCAGCATTTT

clone_size: few
v_call: TRBV10-2
d_call: TRBD2
j_call: TRBJ2-1
cdr3_aa: CASSGLALVEQFF
cdr3_nt: TGCGCCAGCAGTGGACTAGCCTTAGTTGAGCAGTTCTTC

clone_size: -
v_call: TRBV28
d_call: TRBD2
j_call: TRBJ2-7
cdr3_aa: CASSLSGGPHEQYF
cdr3_nt: TGTGCCAGCAGTCTTAGCGGGGGACCCCACGAGCAGTACTTC

clone_size: -
v_call: TRBV7-6
d_call: -
j_call: TRBJ1-4
cdr3_aa: CASSLLPPPTPNEKLFF
cdr3_nt: TGTGCCAGCAGCTTGCTTCCTCCCCCAACTCCGAATGAAAAACTGTTTTTT

clone_size: -
v_call: TRBV2
d_call: TRBD1
j_call: TRBJ2-3
cdr3_aa: CASNRDRATDTQYF
cdr3_nt: TGTGCCAGCAACCGGGACAGGGCAACAGATACGCAGTATTTT

clone_size: -
v_call: TRBV13
d_call: TRBD1
j_call: TRBJ2-1
cdr3_aa: CASSPGTGRNNEQFF
cdr3_nt: TGTGCCAGCAGCCCGGGGACAGGAAGAAACAATGAGCAGTTCTTC

clone_size: -
v_call: TRBV29-1
d_call: -
j_call: TRBJ2-5
cdr3_aa: CSVTPSETQYF
cdr3_nt: TGCAGCGTGACACCCTCCGAGACCCAGTACTTC

clone_size: -
v_call: TRBV7-9
d_call: -
j_call: TRBJ1-2
cdr3_aa: CASSLNREGYTF
cdr3_nt: TGTGCCAGCAGCTTAAACAGGGAAGGCTACACCTTC

clone_size: once
v_call: TRBV2
d_call: -
j_call: TRBJ2-4
cdr3_aa: CASSETGHKNIQYF
cdr3_nt: TGTGCCAGCAGTGAAACTGGACACAAAAACATTCAGTACTTC

clone_size: -
v_call: TRBV19
d_call: -
j_call: TRBJ1-5
cdr3_aa: CASSMIEQNQPQHF
cdr3_nt: TGTGCCAGTAGTATGATTGAGCAAAATCAGCCCCAGCATTTT

clone_size: -
v_call: TRBV2
d_call: -
j_call: TRBJ1-2
cdr3_aa: CASSEDSYHGYTF
cdr3_nt: TGTGCCAGCAGCGAAGACAGCTACCATGGCTACACCTTC

clone_size: many
v_call: TRBV6-4
d_call: -
j_call: TRBJ2-2
cdr3_aa: CASSDSTGETGELFF
cdr3_nt: TGTGCCAGCAGTGACTCGACGGGAGAAACCGGGGAGCTGTTTTTT

clone_size: -
v_call: TRBV6-5
d_call: -
j_call: TRBJ2-2
cdr3_aa: CASSPFTGELFF
cdr3_nt: TGTGCCAGCAGTCCGTTCACCGGGGAGCTGTTTTTT

clone_size: -
v_call: TRBV18
d_call: -
j_call: TRBJ1-3
cdr3_aa: CASSPAGGNTIYF
cdr3_nt: TGTGCCAGCTCACCTGCGGGGGGGAACACCATATATTTT

clone_size: -
v_call: TRBV18
d_call: -
j_call: TRBJ1-5
cdr3_aa: CASSPGSTLQPQHF
cdr3_nt: TGTGCCAGCTCACCAGGTTCAACTCTTCAGCCCCAGCATTTT

clone_size: once
v_call: TRBV11-2
d_call: -
j_call: TRBJ1-3
cdr3_aa: CASSSQKTGSLGAIYF
cdr3_nt: TGTGCCAGCAGCTCACAGAAGACCGGATCTTTAGGTGCCATATATTTT

clone_size: -
v_call: TRBV10-3
d_call: TRBD1
j_call: TRBJ2-2
cdr3_aa: CAINPGQPDTGELFF
cdr3_nt: TGTGCCATCAACCCGGGACAGCCTGACACCGGGGAGCTGTTTTTT

clone_size: -
v_call: TRBV5-5
d_call: -
j_call: TRBJ2-3
cdr3_aa: CASSAEPPSTDTQYF
cdr3_nt: TGTGCCAGCAGCGCGGAGCCCCCGAGCACAGATACGCAGTATTTT

clone_size: -
v_call: TRBV6-6
d_call: -
j_call: TRBJ2-7
cdr3_aa: CASSLTAEQYF
cdr3_nt: TGTGCCAGCAGTTTGACAGCCGAGCAGTACTTC

clone_size: -
v_call: TRBV19
d_call: TRBD1
j_call: TRBJ1-5
cdr3_aa: CASRTGAYSNQPQHF
cdr3_nt: TGTGCCAGTAGGACAGGGGCATATAGCAATCAGCCCCAGCATTTT

clone_size: -
v_call: TRBV7-2
d_call: TRBD2
j_call: TRBJ2-1
cdr3_aa: CASSSGLAGGPSSYNEQFF
cdr3_nt: TGTGCCAGCAGCTCGGGACTAGCGGGAGGGCCGAGCTCCTACAATGAGCAGTTCTTC

clone_size: few
v_call: TRBV11-3
d_call: -
j_call: TRBJ1-1
cdr3_aa: CASSLKSEAEAFF
cdr3_nt: TGTGCCAGCAGCTTAAAGTCTGAGGCTGAAGCTTTCTTT

clone_size: -
v_call: TRBV28
d_call: TRBD1
j_call: TRBJ2-2
cdr3_aa: CASSFVQDRGELFF
cdr3_nt: TGTGCCAGCAGTTTTGTGCAGGACAGGGGGGAGCTGTTTTTT

clone_size: -
v_call: TRBV2
d_call: -
j_call: TRBJ1-6
cdr3_aa: CASSEAQGGSSPLHF
cdr3_nt: TGTGCCAGCAGTGAAGCCCAGGGAGGCAGTTCACCCCTCCACTTT

clone_size: -
v_call: TRBV3-1/TRBV3-2
d_call: -
j_call: TRBJ1-6
cdr3_aa: CASSQAPDSSYNSPLHF
cdr3_nt: TGTGCCAGCAGCCAAGCGCCAGACAGCTCCTATAATTCACCCCTCCACTTT

clone_size: -
v_call: TRBV3-1/TRBV3-2
d_call: -
j_call: TRBJ2-7
cdr3_aa: CASSQQSGTYEQYF
cdr3_nt: TGTGCCAGCAGCCAACAAAGCGGAACCTACGAGCAGTACTTC

clone_size: few
v_call: TRBV5-1
d_call: TRBD2
j_call: TRBJ2-1
cdr3_aa: CASSLVGSGSYNEQFF
cdr3_nt: TGCGCCAGCAGCTTGGTCGGTAGCGGGTCCTACAATGAGCAGTTCTTC

clone_size: -
v_call: TRBV18
d_call: -
j_call: TRBJ2-7
cdr3_aa: CASSPFSIGDYEQYF
cdr3_nt: TGTGCCAGCTCACCATTTTCGATCGGGGACTACGAGCAGTACTTC

clone_size: -
v_call: TRBV2
d_call: -
j_call: TRBJ1-2
cdr3_aa: CASSGYGTSNYGYTF
cdr3_nt: TGTGCCAGCAGTGGATACGGGACATCTAACTATGGCTACACCTTC

clone_size: -
v_call: TRBV2
d_call: TRBD1
j_call: TRBJ1-5
cdr3_aa: CASSLQGANQPQHF
cdr3_nt: TGTGCCAGCAGCCTACAGGGGGCTAATCAGCCCCAGCATTTT

clone_size: once
v_call: TRBV19
d_call: -
j_call: TRBJ1-1
cdr3_aa: CASSTVSRTEAFF
cdr3_nt: TGTGCCAGTAGTACGGTCTCGAGGACTGAAGCTTTCTTT

clone_size: -
v_call: TRBV15
d_call: -
j_call: TRBJ2-6
cdr3_aa: CATSRRTAGANVLTF
cdr3_nt: TGTGCCACCAGCAGAAGGACAGCTGGGGCCAACGTCCTGACTTTC

clone_size: few
v_call: TRBV5-8
d_call: -
j_call: TRBJ1-5
cdr3_aa: CASSLGRRVDQPQHF
cdr3_nt: TGTGCCAGCAGCCTGGGACGGCGGGTCGATCAGCCCCAGCATTTT

clone_size: -
v_call: TRBV3-1/TRBV3-2
d_call: -
j_call: TRBJ1-2
cdr3_aa: CASSQEGSNYGYTF
cdr3_nt: TGTGCCAGCAGCCAAGAGGGCAGTAACTATGGCTACACCTTC

clone_size: -
v_call: TRBV4-3
d_call: -
j_call: TRBJ2-7
cdr3_aa: CASSQDGEAYYEQYF
cdr3_nt: TGCGCCAGCAGCCAAGACGGGGAGGCCTACTACGAGCAGTACTTC

clone_size: few
v_call: TRBV2
d_call: TRBD1
j_call: TRBJ1-5
cdr3_aa: CASSPDRGSGNQPQHF
cdr3_nt: TGTGCCAGCAGCCCCGACAGGGGTAGTGGCAATCAGCCCCAGCATTTT

clone_size: -
v_call: TRBV19
d_call: -
j_call: TRBJ2-7
cdr3_aa: CASSTLWGGGAADYEQYF
cdr3_nt: TGTGCCAGTAGTACACTTTGGGGTGGTGGGGCCGCGGACTACGAGCAGTACTTC

clone_size: -
v_call: TRBV29-1
d_call: -
j_call: TRBJ2-3
cdr3_aa: CSASETITSTDTQYF
cdr3_nt: TGCAGCGCCTCCGAGACTATCACTAGCACAGATACGCAGTATTTT

clone_size: -
v_call: TRBV29-1
d_call: -
j_call: TRBJ1-1
cdr3_aa: CSVVGRLNTEAFF
cdr3_nt: TGCAGCGTTGTAGGCAGGTTGAACACTGAAGCTTTCTTT

clone_size: -
v_call: TRBV28
d_call: TRBD1
j_call: TRBJ1-5
cdr3_aa: CASSPLARGSNQPQHF
cdr3_nt: TGTGCCAGCAGTCCTTTGGCCAGGGGGAGCAATCAGCCCCAGCATTTT

clone_size: -
v_call: TRBV7-9
d_call: TRBD2
j_call: TRBJ2-3
cdr3_aa: CASSSYPSGTSTDTQYF
cdr3_nt: TGTGCCAGCAGCTCCTACCCTAGCGGCACTAGCACAGATACGCAGTATTTT

clone_size: -
v_call: TRBV6-4
d_call: -
j_call: TRBJ1-4
cdr3_aa: CASGRPGFSNEKLFF
cdr3_nt: TGTGCCAGCGGGCGTCCAGGGTTCAGCAATGAAAAACTGTTTTTT

clone_size: -
v_call: TRBV2
d_call: -
j_call: TRBJ2-3
cdr3_aa: CASSDVGGLDTQYF
cdr3_nt: TGTGCCAGCAGTGATGTAGGGGGTTTAGATACGCAGTATTTT

clone_size: -
v_call: TRBV12-5
d_call: TRBD1
j_call: TRBJ2-2
cdr3_aa: CASGLNRGQGGELFF
cdr3_nt: TGTGCTAGTGGTTTGAACAGGGGGCAGGGCGGGGAGCTGTTTTTT

clone_size: -
v_call: TRBV5-4
d_call: -
j_call: TRBJ2-3
cdr3_aa: CASSWTADTQYF
cdr3_nt: TGTGCCAGCAGCTGGACAGCGGATACGCAGTATTTT

clone_size: -
v_call: TRBV11-2
d_call: -
j_call: TRBJ2-5
cdr3_aa: CASSRQQRYNQETQYF
cdr3_nt: TGTGCCAGCAGCCGACAACAGAGATACAACCAAGAGACCCAGTACTTC

clone_size: once
v_call: TRBV28
d_call: TRBD1
j_call: TRBJ1-2
cdr3_aa: CASENRDSYGYTF
cdr3_nt: TGTGCCAGCGAAAACAGGGACAGCTATGGCTACACCTTC

clone_size: -
v_call: TRBV5-6
d_call: TRBD1
j_call: TRBJ1-2
cdr3_aa: CASSLAGRGIYGYTF
cdr3_nt: TGTGCCAGCAGCTTGGCCGGCAGGGGGATCTATGGCTACACCTTC

clone_size: few
v_call: TRBV7-9
d_call: TRBD2
j_call: TRBJ2-1
cdr3_aa: CASDPLMLAGDNEQFF
cdr3_nt: TGTGCCAGCGATCCTTTGATGCTAGCGGGAGACAATGAGCAGTTCTTC

clone_size: once
v_call: TRBV2
d_call: TRBD1
j_call: TRBJ1-4
cdr3_aa: CASSDREDEKLFF
cdr3_nt: TGTGCCAGCAGCGACAGGGAGGATGAAAAACTGTTTTTT

clone_size: -
v_call: TRBV7-6
d_call: TRBD1
j_call: TRBJ1-6
cdr3_aa: CASSRTGESPLHF
cdr3_nt: TGTGCCAGCAGCCGTACAGGGGAATCACCCCTCCACTTT